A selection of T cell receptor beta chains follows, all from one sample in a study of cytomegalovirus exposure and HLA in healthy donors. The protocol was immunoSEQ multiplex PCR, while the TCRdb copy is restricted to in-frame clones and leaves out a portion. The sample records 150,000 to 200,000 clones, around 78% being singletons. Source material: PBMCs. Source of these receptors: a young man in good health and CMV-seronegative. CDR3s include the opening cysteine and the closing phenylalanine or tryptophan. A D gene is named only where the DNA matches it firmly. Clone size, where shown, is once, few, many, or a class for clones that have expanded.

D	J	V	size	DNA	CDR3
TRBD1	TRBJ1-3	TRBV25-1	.	TGTGCCAGCAGTGGGACAGGGGCTGGAAACACCATATATTTT	CASSGTGAGNTIYF
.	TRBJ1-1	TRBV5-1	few	TGCGCCAGCAGCGGAGGAGGACTGGGGGGAGAAGCTTTCTTT	CASSGGGLGGEAFF
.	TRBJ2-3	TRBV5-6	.	TGTGCCAGCAGCTTGACGGGCACAGATACGCAGTATTTT	CASSLTGTDTQYF
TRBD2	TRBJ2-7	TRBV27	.	TGTGCCAGCAGCGGGGAGTTCGTCTTAGCGGGAGATGATTACGAGCAGTACTTC	CASSGEFVLAGDDYEQYF
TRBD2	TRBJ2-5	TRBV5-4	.	TGTGCCAGCAGACAACTAGCGGGAGGGGAGACCCAGTACTTC	CASRQLAGGETQYF
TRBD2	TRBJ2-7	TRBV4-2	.	TGTGCCAGCAGCCAAACACTAGCCGGGACTACCTCCTACGAGCAGTACTTC	CASSQTLAGTTSYEQYF
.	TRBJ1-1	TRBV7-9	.	TGTGCCAGCAGCCCCCAAGGGGAAGGTCCCCCTTTCTTT	CASSPQGEGPPFF
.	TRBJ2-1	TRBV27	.	TGTGCCACCAGCTTGGGGGAGGGGGGCTACAATGAGCAGTTCTTC	CATSLGEGGYNEQFF
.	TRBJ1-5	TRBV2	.	TGTGCCAGCACGCAGGGAAATCAGCCCCAGCATTTT	CASTQGNQPQHF
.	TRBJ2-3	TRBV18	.	TGTGCCAGCTCACCACCGAAGCGTACAGATACGCAGTATTTT	CASSPPKRTDTQYF
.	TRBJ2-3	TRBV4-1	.	TGCGCCGGCAGCCAAGATCTCGGGGGTTATACGCAGTATTTT	CAGSQDLGGYTQYF
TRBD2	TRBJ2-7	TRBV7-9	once	TGTGCCAGCAGCCCCAGCCTAGCGGGAGACTACTACGAGCAGTACTTC	CASSPSLAGDYYEQYF
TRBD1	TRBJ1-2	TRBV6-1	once	TGTGCCAGCAGTGAAGTTGAGGGGGCGAGGTATGGCTACACCTTC	CASSEVEGARYGYTF
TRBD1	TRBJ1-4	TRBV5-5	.	TGTGCCAGCAGTTTGGACAGGGGCGGAGAAAAACTGTTTTTT	CASSLDRGGEKLFF
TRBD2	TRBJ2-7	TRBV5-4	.	TGTGCCAGCAGCTTGGCCGTTAGCGGGAACTACGAGCAGTACTTC	CASSLAVSGNYEQYF
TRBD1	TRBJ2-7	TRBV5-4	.	TGTGCCAGCAGCTTGGCTGGACAGGGTAGATTCGAGCAGTACTTC	CASSLAGQGRFEQYF
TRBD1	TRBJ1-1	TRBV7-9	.	TGTGCCATCACAGGGGATCCAACTGAAGCTTTCTTT	CAITGDPTEAFF
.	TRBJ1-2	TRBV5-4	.	TGTGCCAGCAGCTTGGGTACCCTTCTATACTATGGCTACACCTTC	CASSLGTLLYYGYTF
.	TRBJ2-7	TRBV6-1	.	TGTGCCAGCAGGCTGAGGGGGGGAACCTACGAGCAGTACTTC	CASRLRGGTYEQYF
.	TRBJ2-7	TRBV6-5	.	TGTGCCAGCAGCCCTACAGGGAGTCCCACCTACGAGCAGTACTTC	CASSPTGSPTYEQYF
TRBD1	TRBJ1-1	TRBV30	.	TGTGCCTGGAGTACGTGGGCCGGTACAGGGGGGAGTACTGAAGCTTTCTTT	CAWSTWAGTGGSTEAFF
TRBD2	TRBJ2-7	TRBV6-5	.	TGTGCCAGCAGTTACTATGGGACTAGCGGGAGCTACGAGCAGTACTTC	CASSYYGTSGSYEQYF
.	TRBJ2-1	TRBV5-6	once	TGTGCCAGCAGCTTGGGTAAAGGAGAGTTCTTC	CASSLGKGEFF
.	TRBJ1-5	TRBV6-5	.	TGTGCCAGCAGTGATCAGGGTAGCGGGCAGCCCCAGCATTTT	CASSDQGSGQPQHF
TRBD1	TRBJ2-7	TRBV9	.	TGTGCCAGCAGCGCGTCCGGGGGGACAGGGACCTACGAGCAGTACTTC	CASSASGGTGTYEQYF
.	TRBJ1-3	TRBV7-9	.	TGTGCCAGCAGCTTATACTACAGAGCGGGGGACTCTGGAAACACCATATATTTT	CASSLYYRAGDSGNTIYF
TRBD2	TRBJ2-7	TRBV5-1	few	TGCGCCAGCCAGGTCGGGACTAGCAGCTACGAGCAGTACTTC	CASQVGTSSYEQYF
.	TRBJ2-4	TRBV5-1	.	TGCGCCAGCAGGGTCGACTCCTTAGCCAAAAACATTCAGTACTTC	CASRVDSLAKNIQYF
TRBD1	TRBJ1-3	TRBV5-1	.	TGCGCCAGCAGCTTGCTTGGGGCCTCCGGGACAGGGACTGGAAACACCATATATTTT	CASSLLGASGTGTGNTIYF
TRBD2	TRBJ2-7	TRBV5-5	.	TGTGCCAGCAGGCGCGCTAGCGGGAGCTACGAGCAGTACTTC	CASRRASGSYEQYF
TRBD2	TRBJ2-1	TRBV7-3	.	TGTGCCAGCAGCCGAGGGACTAGCGGAATGGGGTCTGTCAATGAGCAGTTCTTC	CASSRGTSGMGSVNEQFF
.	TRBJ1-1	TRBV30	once	TGTGCCTGGGGTAGTGTGACTGAAGCTTTCTTT	CAWGSVTEAFF
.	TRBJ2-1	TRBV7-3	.	TGTGCCAGCAGCCCCATTTTTGGGGATGGGGCCAATGAGCAGTTCTTC	CASSPIFGDGANEQFF
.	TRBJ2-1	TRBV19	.	TGTGCCAGTAACCACCGAACAGGGAGCTCCTACAATGAGCAGTTCTTC	CASNHRTGSSYNEQFF
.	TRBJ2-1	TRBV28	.	TGTGCCAGCCGCTCTGACGGGAAATACAATGAGCAGTTCTTC	CASRSDGKYNEQFF
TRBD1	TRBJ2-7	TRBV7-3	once	TGTGCCAGCAGCCCCGGGACAGGCTCCTACGAGCAGTACTTC	CASSPGTGSYEQYF
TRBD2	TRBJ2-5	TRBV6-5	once	TGTGCCAGCAGTAACCGGGGGACTAGCGGGAGAGTCCTACACTTC	CASSNRGTSGRVLHF
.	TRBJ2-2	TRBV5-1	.	TGCGCCAGCAGACTAGGAATGGGGTTGCCCGGGGAGCTGTTTTTT	CASRLGMGLPGELFF
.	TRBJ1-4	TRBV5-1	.	TGCGCCAGCAGCCTCCTGGGCGGGGCGGGCGAAAAACTGTTTTTT	CASSLLGGAGEKLFF
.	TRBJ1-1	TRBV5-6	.	TGTGCCAGCAGGACGGAGGAGGCGAACACTGAAGCTTTCTTT	CASRTEEANTEAFF
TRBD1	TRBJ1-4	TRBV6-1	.	TGTGCCAGCAGGACAGGGCTTGAAAAACTGTTTTTT	CASRTGLEKLFF
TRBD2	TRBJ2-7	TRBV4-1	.	TGCGCCAGCAGCCAACCTAATCCTGGACTAGCGGGAGTTTTATACGAGCAGTACTTC	CASSQPNPGLAGVLYEQYF
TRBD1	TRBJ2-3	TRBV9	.	TGTGCCAGCAGCTCCAACGACAGGGATCGGCAGTATTTT	CASSSNDRDRQYF
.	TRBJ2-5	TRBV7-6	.	TGTGCCAGCAGCAGGGACTCGGAGGAGACCCAGTACTTC	CASSRDSEETQYF
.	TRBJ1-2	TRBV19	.	TGTGCCAGTAGTACCGCCAGACAGAGCTATGGCTACACCTTC	CASSTARQSYGYTF
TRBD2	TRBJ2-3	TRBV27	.	TGTGCCAGCAGTTTTGGACTAGCGGGAGATACGCAGTATTTT	CASSFGLAGDTQYF
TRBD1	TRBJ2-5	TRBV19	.	TGTGCCAGTAGCCCTTGGGACAGACAAGAGACCCAGTACTTC	CASSPWDRQETQYF
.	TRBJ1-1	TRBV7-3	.	TGTGCCAGCAGCCCGGGCAGGGGACGGATGAACACTGAAGCTTTCTTT	CASSPGRGRMNTEAFF
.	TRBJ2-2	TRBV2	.	TGTGCCAGCAGTGCATTGAGCCACGGGGAGCTGTTTTTT	CASSALSHGELFF
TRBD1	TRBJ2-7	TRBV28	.	TGTGCCAGCAGCGGAAAAGGGGGCGGCGAGCAGTACTTC	CASSGKGGGEQYF